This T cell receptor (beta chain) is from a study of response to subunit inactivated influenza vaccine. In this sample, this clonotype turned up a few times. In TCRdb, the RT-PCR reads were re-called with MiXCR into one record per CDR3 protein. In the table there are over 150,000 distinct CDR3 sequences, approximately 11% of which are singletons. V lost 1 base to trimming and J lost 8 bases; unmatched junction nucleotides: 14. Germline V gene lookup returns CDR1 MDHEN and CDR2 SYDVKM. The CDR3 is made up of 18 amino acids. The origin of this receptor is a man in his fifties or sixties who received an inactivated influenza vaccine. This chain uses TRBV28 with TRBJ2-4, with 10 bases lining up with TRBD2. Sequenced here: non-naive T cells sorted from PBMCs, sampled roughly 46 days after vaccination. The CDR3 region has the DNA TGTGCCAGCAGTTTATCAATGTGGAGCGGGAGGGCCTCAGACATTCAGTACTTC. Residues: CASSLSMWSGRASDIQYF.